Listed below are T cell receptor beta chains from one sample, sequenced in a study of spatial heterogeneity in lung cancer. MiXCR, run by TCRdb on the 5' RACE reads, gives a single entry per CDR3 protein. This sample carries 10,000 to 14,000 distinct CDR3 sequences, roughly 12% of them seen once, and the ten largest clones take 12%. The source was lung tumor tissue, collected at surgery. The receptors stem from a female donor with early-stage non-small cell lung cancer. CDR3s include the opening cysteine and the closing phenylalanine or tryptophan. The D gene is left open where the match is weak. Where a row states a size, it is once, few, many or the class of an expanded clone; other rows omit it.

TRBV6-1,TRBJ2-7,medium-sized,TRBD1,CASTTGQFYEQYF,TGTGCCAGCACCACGGGACAGTTCTACGAGCAGTACTTC
TRBV6-5,TRBJ2-3,many,TRBD2,CASRDWASGRRTDTQYF,TGTGCCAGCAGGGACTGGGCTAGCGGGAGGAGGACAGATACGCAGTATTTT
TRBV5-1,TRBJ2-2,few,.,CASSPTGIRNTGELFF,TGCGCCAGCAGCCCAACCGGGATCAGGAACACCGGGGAGCTGTTTTTT
TRBV20-1,TRBJ1-4,.,TRBD1,CSANPGQGDEKLFF,TGCAGTGCTAACCCGGGACAGGGGGATGAAAAACTGTTTTTT
TRBV5-4,TRBJ2-6,many,.,CASGLSLSGANVLTF,TGTGCCAGCGGACTGTCACTCTCTGGGGCCAACGTCCTGACTTTC
TRBV3-1,TRBJ1-1,medium-sized,TRBD1,CASSPRRGTVGTEAFF,TGTGCCAGCAGCCCGAGAAGGGGGACAGTAGGTACTGAAGCTTTCTTT
TRBV11-3,TRBJ2-5,many,.,CASSFLETQYF,.
TRBV7-2,TRBJ2-7,.,.,CASSLGGSEYEQYF,TGTGCCAGCAGCTTAGGGGGGAGTGAGTACGAGCAGTACTTC
TRBV6-1,TRBJ1-2,many,.,CASSSAGVRNYGYTF,TGTGCCAGCAGTTCCGCAGGGGTCCGCAACTATGGCTACACCTTC
TRBV7-2,TRBJ2-7,medium-sized,.,CASSLGMEGEQYF,TGTGCCAGCAGCTTAGGGATGGAGGGGGAGCAGTACTTC
TRBV24-1,TRBJ2-1,many,TRBD2,CATGAGGGNEQFF,TGTGCCACCGGAGCAGGCGGGGGCAATGAGCAGTTCTTC
TRBV29-1,TRBJ1-1,few,.,CSAPLITGFAEAFF,TGCAGCGCGCCACTAATTACAGGGTTCGCTGAAGCTTTCTTT
TRBV4-1,TRBJ1-2,.,TRBD1,CASSQNTGEGYGYTF,TGCGCCAGCAGCCAAAATACAGGGGAGGGATATGGCTACACCTTC
TRBV4-1,TRBJ1-3,medium-sized,.,CASSQGAADYSGNTIYF,TGCGCCAGCAGCCAAGGAGCGGCAGACTACTCGGGAAACACCATATATTTT
TRBV6-2/TRBV6-3,TRBJ1-1,many,.,CASIEQGIRTEAFF,TGTGCCAGCATTGAACAGGGAATTCGGACTGAAGCTTTCTTT
TRBV5-5,TRBJ1-1,many,.,CASSLQPGPRNTEAFF,TGTGCCAGCAGCTTGCAGCCGGGCCCCCGGAACACTGAAGCTTTCTTT
TRBV18,TRBJ2-1,many,TRBD1,CASSPEDRGHEQFF,TGTGCCAGCTCACCAGAGGACAGGGGGCATGAGCAGTTCTTC